This TCR beta chain originates from a study of identical twins. General study points: The models systematically underestimated how much out-of-frame TCR alpha was shared in monozygotic twins.

Trimming pared 6 bases from V and 1 base from J, leaving 8 bases between. This CDR3 spans 13 amino acids. Germline V gives CDR1 KGHDR, CDR2 SFDVKD. Points on this clonotype: Antigen unknown.

One entry per CDR3 protein, called by TCRdb with MiXCR from the 5' RACE reads. The sample has 500,000 to 650,000 distinct CDR3 sequences, around 22% seen once; the top ten hold around 0.5%. The data were also submitted as part of a second study, on yellow fever vaccine responses in identical twins.

The chain uses TRBV24-1 and TRBJ2-5; D unclear. Sequencing was done on a sample of CD4+ T cells sorted from blood. This TCR was recovered from a woman between 18 and 29 years old in good health. The CDR3 coding sequence is TGTGCCACCAGTCGTTCTGGCCAAGAGACCCAGTACTTC. As protein: CATSRSGQETQYF.